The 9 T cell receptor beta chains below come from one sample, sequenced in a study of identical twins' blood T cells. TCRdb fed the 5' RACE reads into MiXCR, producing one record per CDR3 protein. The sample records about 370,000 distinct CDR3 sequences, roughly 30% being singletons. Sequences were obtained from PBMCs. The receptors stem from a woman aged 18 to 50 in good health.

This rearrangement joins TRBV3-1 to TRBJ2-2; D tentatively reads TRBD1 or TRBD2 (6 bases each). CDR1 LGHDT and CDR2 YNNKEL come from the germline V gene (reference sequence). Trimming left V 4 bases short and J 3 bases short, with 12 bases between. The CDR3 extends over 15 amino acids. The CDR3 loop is CASSPLGGDTGELFF. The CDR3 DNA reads TGTGCCAGCAGCCCTTTGGGGGGCGACACCGGGGAGCTGTTTTTT.

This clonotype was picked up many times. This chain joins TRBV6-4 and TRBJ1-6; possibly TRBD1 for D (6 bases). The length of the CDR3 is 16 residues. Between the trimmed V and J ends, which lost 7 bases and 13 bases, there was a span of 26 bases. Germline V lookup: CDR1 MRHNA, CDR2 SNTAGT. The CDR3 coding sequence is TGTGCCAGCAACCCGAGGGGGGTCGCGGTAATTTATCCCCTCCACTTT. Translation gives CASNPRGVAVIYPLHF.

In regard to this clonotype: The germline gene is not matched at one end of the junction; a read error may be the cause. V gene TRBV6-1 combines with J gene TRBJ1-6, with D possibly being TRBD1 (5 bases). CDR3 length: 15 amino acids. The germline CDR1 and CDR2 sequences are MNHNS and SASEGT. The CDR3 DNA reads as TGTGCCGGCAGTGTGCAGGGATGGGGAAACTCACCCCTCCACTTT. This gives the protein CAGSVQGWGNSPLHF.

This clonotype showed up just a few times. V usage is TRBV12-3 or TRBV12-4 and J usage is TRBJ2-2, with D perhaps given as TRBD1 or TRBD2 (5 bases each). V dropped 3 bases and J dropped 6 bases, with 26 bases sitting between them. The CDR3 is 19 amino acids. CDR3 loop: CASSFVHPGTGSRSGELFF. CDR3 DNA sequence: TGTGCCAGCAGTTTTGTACACCCAGGGACGGGGAGCCGCTCCGGGGAGCTGTTTTTT.

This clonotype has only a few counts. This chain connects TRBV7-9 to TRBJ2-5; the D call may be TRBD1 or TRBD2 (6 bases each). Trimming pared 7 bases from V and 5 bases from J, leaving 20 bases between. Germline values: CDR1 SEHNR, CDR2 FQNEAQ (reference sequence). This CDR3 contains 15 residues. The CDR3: CASTQSRGGSETQYF. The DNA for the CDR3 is TGTGCCAGCACCCAAAGCAGGGGAGGTTCTGAGACCCAGTACTTC.

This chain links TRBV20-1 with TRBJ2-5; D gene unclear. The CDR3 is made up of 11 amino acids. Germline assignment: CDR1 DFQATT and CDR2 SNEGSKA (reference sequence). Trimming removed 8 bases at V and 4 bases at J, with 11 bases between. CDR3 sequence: CSFPLGETQYF. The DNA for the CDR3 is TGCAGTTTCCCTCTTGGAGAGACCCAGTACTTC.

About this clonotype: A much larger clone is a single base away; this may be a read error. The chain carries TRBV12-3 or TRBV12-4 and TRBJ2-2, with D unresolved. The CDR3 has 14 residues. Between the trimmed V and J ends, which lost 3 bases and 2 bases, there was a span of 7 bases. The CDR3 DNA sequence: TGTGCCAGCAGTTTGGACCACAACACCGGGGAGCTGTTTTTT. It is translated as CASSLDHNTGELFF.

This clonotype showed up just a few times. The CDR3 region is CASSHKRNTGELFF. CDR3 DNA: TGCGCCAGCAGCCATAAGAGGAACACCGGGGAGCTGTTTTTT. V gene TRBV5-1 combines with J gene TRBJ2-2; D is undetermined. Germline-derived CDR1 and CDR2 are SGHRS and YFSETQ. The length of the CDR3 is 14 residues. Trimming took off 4 bases at V and 1 base at J, with 8 bases between the two ends.

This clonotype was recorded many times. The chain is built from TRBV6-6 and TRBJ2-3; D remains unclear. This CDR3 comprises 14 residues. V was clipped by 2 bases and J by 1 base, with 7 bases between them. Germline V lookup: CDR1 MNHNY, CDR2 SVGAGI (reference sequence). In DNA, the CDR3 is TGTGCCAGCAGTTACAATAGTGGCACAGATACGCAGTATTTT. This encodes CASSYNSGTDTQYF.